Detailed here is one T cell receptor beta chain. The data derive from a study of blood T cell repertoires in COVID-19. Study-level background: The analysed material was cDNA or gDNA that came from T cells, B-cell-depleted T cells, or PBMCs.

The repertoire was sequenced with immunoSEQ multiplex PCR; TCRdb's copy has only in-frame clones and lacks some. The data show hundreds of thousands of clones, around 91% seen once. This CDR3 is 15 amino acids long. Germline assignment: CDR1 LNHDA and CDR2 SQIVND (reference sequence). Trimming pared 4 bases from V and 7 bases from J, leaving 17 bases between. The receptor was isolated from a man younger than 45 who had recovered from COVID-19. The sample consisted of PBMCs or T cells enriched from blood (not recorded which). The V call is TRBV19, the J call TRBJ1-5, with D perhaps matching TRBD1 (6 bases). CDR3 coding DNA: TGTGCCAGTAGTACCTCCGGGGGGCGTGGGCAGCCCCAGCATTTT. Translation gives CASSTSGGRGQPQHF.